This T cell receptor (beta chain) was identified in a study of sequential checkpoint blockade in melanoma. Looking at the study overall: Each arm's sequence ended with maintenance nivolumab. Some 22 patients had tumor biopsies before treatment and at week 13.

Turning to this clone: Its antigen is undetermined.

Points from the study as a whole: About 30 times likelier clinical benefit followed increased tumor T-cell fraction and clonality. T-cell fraction and clonality followed PD-L1 and CD8+ counts, not mutational load.

Germline-derived CDR1 and CDR2 are SQVTM and ANQGSEA. The CDR3 is 13 amino acids. The V gene lost 7 bases and the J gene lost 2 bases, with 15 bases spanning the gap. Treatment of the sample: randomized to nivolumab then ipilimumab (arm A) or the reverse (arm B). TCRdb keeps only in-frame clones here, not all; method: immunoSEQ multiplex PCR. The sample shows approximately 20,000 clones, 26% of them seen only once. The source is a human donor with melanoma. This specimen consisted of tumor tissue (inferred from file names), obtained from a patient given nivolumab and ipilimumab in sequence. The chain carries TRBV29-1 and TRBJ2-7; perhaps TRBD2 as D (5 bases). CDR3 DNA: TGCAGCGGCGTGGGCGGGCAGACCTACGAGCAGTACTTC. Protein sequence: CSGVGGQTYEQYF.